Only a few counts were recorded for the clone carrying this T cell receptor (beta chain). Its antigen is unknown. These data come from a study of blood T cells in healthy people across ages. The study's findings and limits: Because donor CMV status was unknown, expanded clonotype changes were possibly confounded.

It was with a sample-barcoded 5' primer and a J-beta primer mix that a second PCR of about 6 to 12 cycles was run. TCRdb re-analysed the 5' RACE reads in MiXCR, keeping a single row per CDR3 protein. The sample carries 540,000 or so distinct CDR3 sequences, roughly 29% recorded once. There are 13 residues in the CDR3. V was cut by 7 bases and J by 5 bases, with 16 bases left in between. CDR1 SQVTM and CDR2 ANQGSEA come from the germline V gene. Source material: blood. This clonotype was obtained from a woman aged 70-85 years in good health. The chain has TRBV29-1 and TRBJ2-3; D is unresolved. In DNA form, the CDR3 reads TGCAGCGCCCGGCTCCCTCTGGTAGATACGCAGTATTTT. Residues: CSARLPLVDTQYF.